Listed below are T cell receptor beta chains from one sample, sequenced in a study of shared clonotypes between healthy human individuals. The method was immunoSEQ multiplex PCR; TCRdb's version includes in-frame clones alone and lacks a portion of them. This table holds fewer than 600,000 clones, 60% to 80% found once. Input material: PBMCs. Receptors were obtained from a middle-aged woman in good health. Some clones in this sample may be carry-over from other donors' samples. The CDR3 runs from the conserved cysteine through the conserved F or W. D genes are given only for firm matches. Expanded clones are given a class, and other clones once, few, many or no size at all.

>TRBJ2-5|TRBD1|TRBV7-3|NA
TGTGCCAGCAGCCCGGGACAGGGGGTGGAGACCCAGTACTTC
CASSPGQGVETQYF
>TRBJ1-3|NA|TRBV15|few
TGTGCCACCAGCAGAGATCTGAGCCGTCGAGCTGGAAACACCATATATTTT
CATSRDLSRRAGNTIYF
>TRBJ2-7|TRBD2|TRBV7-2|once
TGTGCCAGCAGCTCCTTCGGGTCTAGCGGGATTGGCGAGCAGTACTTC
CASSSFGSSGIGEQYF
>TRBJ2-7|NA|TRBV5-1|NA
TGCGCCAGCAGCTTACTGGGATACGAGCAGTACTTC
CASSLLGYEQYF
>TRBJ1-2|TRBD1|TRBV5-1|NA
TGCGCCAGCAGCTCCGGACAGGGGAACGGCTACACCTTC
CASSSGQGNGYTF
>TRBJ1-1|NA|TRBV20-1|NA
TGCAGTGCTCTACAGGCGCCCCTGGGTATCTTT
CSALQAPLGIF
>TRBJ2-4|TRBD1|TRBV7-2|NA
TGTGCCAGCAGCTATGGGACAGGACTCGCCAAAGACATTCAGTACTTC
CASSYGTGLAKDIQYF
>TRBJ1-5|NA|TRBV19|NA
TGTGCCAGTAGTCCTCCGGGCCGAAATCAGCCCCAGCATTTT
CASSPPGRNQPQHF
>TRBJ1-2|NA|TRBV11-1|NA
TGTGCCAGCAGCTCCCTACGGGGGGGCTATGGCTACACCTTC
CASSSLRGGYGYTF
>TRBJ2-7|TRBD1|TRBV6-1|once
TGTGCCAGCAGTGAACCTTGGGGACAGGGACAATACGAGCAGTACTTC
CASSEPWGQGQYEQYF
>TRBJ1-1|NA|TRBV27|NA
TGTGCCAGCAGAAAATTTACACGGGAGAACACTGAAGCTTTCTTT
CASRKFTRENTEAFF